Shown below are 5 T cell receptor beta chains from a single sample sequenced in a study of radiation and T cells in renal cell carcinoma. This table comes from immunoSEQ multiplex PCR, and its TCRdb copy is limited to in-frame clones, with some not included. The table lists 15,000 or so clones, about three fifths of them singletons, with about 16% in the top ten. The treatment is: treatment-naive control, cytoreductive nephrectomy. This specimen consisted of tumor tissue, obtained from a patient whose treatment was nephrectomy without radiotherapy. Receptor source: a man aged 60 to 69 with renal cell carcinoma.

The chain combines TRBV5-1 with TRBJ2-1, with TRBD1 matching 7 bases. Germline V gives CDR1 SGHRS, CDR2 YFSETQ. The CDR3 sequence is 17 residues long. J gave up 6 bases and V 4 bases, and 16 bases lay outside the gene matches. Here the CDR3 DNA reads TGCGCCAGCAGCCTCAATCCCGGGACAGTAAGGTTCAATGAGCAGTTCTTC. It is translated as CASSLNPGTVRFNEQFF.

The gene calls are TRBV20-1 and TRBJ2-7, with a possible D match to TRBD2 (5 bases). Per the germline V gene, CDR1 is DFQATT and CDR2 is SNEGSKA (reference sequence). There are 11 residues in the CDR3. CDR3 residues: CAAGDSYEQYF. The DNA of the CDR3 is TGCGCCGCCGGGGATTCCTACGAGCAGTACTTC.

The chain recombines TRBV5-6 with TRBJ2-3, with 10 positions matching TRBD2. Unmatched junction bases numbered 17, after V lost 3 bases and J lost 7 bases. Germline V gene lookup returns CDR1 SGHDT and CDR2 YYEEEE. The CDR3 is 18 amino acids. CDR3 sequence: CASSYPGGAGGPGHTQYF. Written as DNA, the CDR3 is TGTGCCAGCAGCTACCCCGGGGGAGCGGGAGGGCCCGGGCATACGCAGTATTTT.

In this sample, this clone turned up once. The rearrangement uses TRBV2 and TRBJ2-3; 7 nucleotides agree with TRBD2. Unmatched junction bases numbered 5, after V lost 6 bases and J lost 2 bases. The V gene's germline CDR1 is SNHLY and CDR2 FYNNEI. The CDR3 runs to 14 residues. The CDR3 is CASRGGGPTDTQYF. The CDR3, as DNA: TGTGCCAGCAGGGGGGGAGGGCCCACAGATACGCAGTATTTT.

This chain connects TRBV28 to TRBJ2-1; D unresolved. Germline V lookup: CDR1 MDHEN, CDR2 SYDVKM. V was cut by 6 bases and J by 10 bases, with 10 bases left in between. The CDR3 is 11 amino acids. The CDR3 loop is CASSQGPEQFF. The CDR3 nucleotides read TGTGCCAGCAGCCAAGGACCAGAGCAGTTCTTC.